These 9 T cell receptor beta chains came from one sample sequenced in a study of a mutant IDH1 vaccine in newly diagnosed glioma. No cognate antigen is known for these TCRs. The time point was: week 5, during vaccination. What each vaccine dose contained was 300 ug of mutant IDH1 20-mer peptide, accompanied by topical imiquimod. Method: immunoSEQ multiplex PCR; TCRdb's copy keeps in-frame clones and lacks some. The sample consists of 32,000 or so clones, around 83% of them appearing once. Sequenced here: PBMCs, sampled from a glioma patient whose treatment included an IDH1 peptide vaccine. The receptors come from a man aged 30-40 years with glioma.

This clone was recorded a few times. The chain joins TRBV7-9 to TRBJ2-2; D gene uncertain. Deletions cut 2 bases from V and 7 bases from J, with 5 bases between. The CDR3 is 12 residues long. Looked up from germline, CDR1 is SEHNR and CDR2 is FQNEAQ (reference sequence). The CDR3 nucleotides read TGTGCCAGCAGCTTAATTAACGGGGAGCTGTTTTTT. Encoded protein: CASSLINGELFF.

There are a few counts of this clone. The chain links TRBV7-9 to TRBJ1-5; D is possibly TRBD1 (6 bases). V was pared by 1 base and J by 14 bases, with 12 bases between. Germline V gene data show CDR1 as SEHNR and CDR2 as FQNEAQ (reference sequence). This CDR3 spans 12 amino acids. The CDR3 sequence: CASSLEDRPKHF. Here the CDR3 DNA reads TGTGCCAGCAGCTTAGAGGACAGACCCAAGCATTTT. Drawing the rest from reference TRBV7-9 and TRBJ1-5, the complete variable domain is DTGVSQNPRHKITKRGQNVTFRCDPISEHNRLYWYRQTLGQGPEFLTYFQNEAQLEKSRLLSDRFSAERPKGSFSTLEIQRTEQGDSAMYLCASSLEDRPKHFGDGTRLSIL.

The rearrangement joins TRBV18 to TRBJ2-7; perhaps TRBD1 as D (6 bases). Per the germline V gene, CDR1 is KGHSH and CDR2 is LQKENI. Deletions cut 6 bases from V and 1 base from J, with 19 bases between. The CDR3 has 16 amino acids. The CDR3 DNA reads as TGTGCCAGCTCGACTGGCCGGGACACTGTATCCTACGAGCAGTACTTC. Its translation is CASSTGRDTVSYEQYF.

The chain carries TRBV5-1 and TRBJ2-3; 9 bases line up with TRBD2. The CDR3 spans 15 residues. CDR1 is SGHRS, CDR2 YFSETQ, per germline. V was pared by 1 base and J by 3 bases, with 3 bases of the junction left unmatched. The CDR3 region is CASSLLAGTTDTQYF. The CDR3 DNA sequence: TGCGCCAGCAGCTTGCTAGCGGGAACGACAGATACGCAGTATTTT.

This rearrangement joins TRBV29-1 to TRBJ1-1; D unclear. Per germline, CDR1 SQVTM and CDR2 ANQGSEA. The V end was cut by 4 bases, the J end by 1 base, with 4 bases between. The CDR3 length is 11 residues. The CDR3 DNA reads as TGCAGCGTTGTAGGGAACACTGAAGCTTTCTTT. Translation: CSVVGNTEAFF.

For the CDR3, the DNA is TGTGCCTGGAGTGAGGCTAGCTCCCTCTCCTACAATGAGCAGTTCTTC. Protein sequence: CAWSEASSLSYNEQFF. This sequence joins TRBV30 and TRBJ2-1, with D tentatively TRBD2 (5 bases). Germline CDR1 reads GTSNPN; CDR2 reads SVGIG (reference sequence). V was shortened by 1 base and J by 0 bases, with 13 bases between the two germline ends. The CDR3 consists of 16 residues. The entire variable domain, with the rest obtained from reference TRBV30 and TRBJ2-1, is as follows: SQTIHQWPATLVQPVGSPLSLECTVEGTSNPNLYWYRQAAGRGLQLLFYSVGIGQISSEVPQNLSASRPQDRQFILSSKKLLLSDSGFYLCAWSEASSLSYNEQFFGPGTRLTVL.

V and J are TRBV9 and TRBJ1-2, with D hard to call. The CDR3 covers 11 residues. V was trimmed by 3 bases and J by 2 bases, leaving 2 bases between them. CDR1 and CDR2 from the germline V gene are SGDLS and YYNGEE. CDR3 DNA sequence: TGTGCCAGCAGCGCCAACTATGGCTACACCTTC. Encoded protein: CASSANYGYTF. The full variable domain, completed using reference TRBV9 and TRBJ1-2, is DSGVTQTPKHLITATGQRVTLRCSPRSGDLSVYWYQQSLDQGLQFLIQYYNGEERAKGNILERFSAQQFPDLHSELNLSSLELGDSALYFCASSANYGYTFGSGTRLTVV.

The chain carries TRBV7-2 and TRBJ2-7; 7 bases fit TRBD1. Germline CDR1 is SGHTA and CDR2 is FQGNSA. The trim removed 3 bases at V and 2 bases at J, leaving 7 bases unmatched. The CDR3 is made up of 15 amino acids. The CDR3 loop reads CASSFATGQTYEQYF. The CDR3 bases are TGTGCCAGCAGCTTCGCGACAGGGCAGACCTACGAGCAGTACTTC. The full variable domain, completed using reference TRBV7-2 and TRBJ2-7, is GAGVSQSPSNKVTEKGKDVELRCDPISGHTALYWYRQSLGQGLEFLIYFQGNSAPDKSGLPSDRFSAERTGGSVSTLTIQRTQQEDSAVYLCASSFATGQTYEQYFGPGTRLTVT.

The count of this clone is one. This sequence joins TRBV30 and TRBJ2-1; D remains unclear. This CDR3 spans 15 amino acids. Germline assignment: CDR1 GTSNPN and CDR2 SVGIG (reference sequence). The V and J ends lost 4 bases and 0 bases respectively, with 13 bases between them. The CDR3 sequence: CAWTPRKSSYNEQFF. Written as DNA, the CDR3 is TGTGCCTGGACCCCGCGGAAGAGCTCCTACAATGAGCAGTTCTTC.